The 27 T cell receptor beta chains below all came from one sample that was sequenced in a study of T-cell reconstitution after alpha-beta-depleted transplantation in children (TCRdb year 2016). Sample treatment or condition, as interpreted from the label and publication: allogeneic hematopoietic cell transplantation with graft depleted of TCRalphabeta T cells and CD19 B cells. Libraries were constructed by PCR. Reads for this sample came from an Illumina HiSeq 2500. TCR libraries were prepared with molecular barcoding, using unique molecular identifiers to normalize TCRbeta repertoire quantification. The public reads were reprocessed in TCRdb via fastp at Q25 and MiXCR, keeping in-frame beta chains. Every CDR3 protein is listed once, alongside the most common genes and DNA of its rows. The sample table lists fewer than 700,000 distinct CDR3 sequences, 20% to 25% of them with a count of one. Together, the top ten hold less than 15% of the sample.

The sample was PBMCs, mostly from graft donor cells, taken 360 days after TCRalphabeta/CD19-depleted stem cell transplant. The receptors originated from a boy under two years old who had a stem cell transplant for acute myeloid leukemia, so the T cells may come from the graft donor.

This clonotype has just a few counts. The CDR3 loop reads CASSYGEGGNSPLHF. CDR3 DNA sequence: TGTGCCAGCAGTTACGGGGAGGGAGGCAATTCACCCCTCCACTTT. The chain joins TRBV6-5 to TRBJ1-6; D is ambiguous. The CDR3 is 15 residues long. The V and J ends lost 2 bases and 7 bases respectively, with 12 bases between them. Germline CDR1 MNHEY, CDR2 SVGAGI.

The table lists this clonotype with many counts. The J gene is TRBJ2-7, the V gene TRBV20-1; D is perhaps TRBD1 (6 bases). Germline CDR1 reads DFQATT; CDR2 reads SNEGSKA (reference sequence). The CDR3 extends over 14 amino acids. Trimming took off 3 bases at V and 2 bases at J, with 14 bases between the two ends. This CDR3 is CSARDRISAYEQYV. The CDR3 coding sequence is TGCAGTGCTAGGGACAGAATTTCCGCCTACGAGCAGTACGTC.

The rearrangement uses TRBV28 and TRBJ2-7; either TRBD1 or TRBD2 may supply D (5 bases each). Looked up from germline, CDR1 is MDHEN and CDR2 is SYDVKM. V lost 5 bases and J lost 5, with 19 bases in between. The CDR3 loop spans 15 amino acids. This CDR3 reads CASSPPEGSFHEQYV. The CDR3 coding sequence is TGTGCCAGCAGTCCCCCAGAGGGGAGCTTCCACGAGCAGTACGTC.

V is TRBV27 and J is TRBJ2-1; either TRBD1 or TRBD2 may supply D (5 bases each). Germline V gives CDR1 MNHEY, CDR2 SMNVEV (reference sequence). Trimming left V 5 bases short and J 0 bases short, with 14 bases between. The CDR3 runs 16 residues. CDR3 DNA sequence: TGTGCCAGCAGTACTGGGGGTCCGATCTCCTACAATGAGCAGTTCTTC. Translation: CASSTGGPISYNEQFF.

This clonotype has at least ten counts. This chain uses TRBV12-3 or TRBV12-4 with TRBJ2-3; 7 nucleotides line up with TRBD2. Trimming took 3 bases from V and 5 from J; bases not matched to a gene: 11. The CDR3 length is 16 residues. Here the CDR3 DNA reads TGTGCCAGCAGTTTGGGGGGGAGGGGAGGTAAAGATACGCAGTATTTT. It codes for CASSLGGRGGKDTQYF.

This clonotype occurred many times. The chain couples TRBV29-1 to TRBJ2-2; D ambiguous. The germline CDR1 and CDR2 sequences are SQVTM and ANQGSEA. V shed 3 bases and J shed 0 bases, with 5 bases lying between them. This CDR3 comprises 13 residues. The chain's CDR3 is CSVDVSNTGELFF. Written as DNA, the CDR3 is TGCAGCGTTGACGTCTCGAACACCGGGGAGCTGTTTTTT.

This chain uses TRBV29-1 with TRBJ2-2, with 14 bases that match TRBD2. V was clipped by 3 bases and J by 6 bases; unmatched bases: 12. The CDR3 sequence is 18 residues long. CDR1 is SQVTM and CDR2 is ANQGSEA in the germline V gene. The CDR3, as DNA: TGCAGCGTTGAGGACCGGACTAGCGGGGGGTTGGGACCCGGGGAGCTGTTTTTT. Its protein is CSVEDRTSGGLGPGELFF.

In this sample, this clonotype turned up many times. The V call is TRBV19, the J call TRBJ2-2, with D perhaps matching TRBD2 (7 bases). Germline CDR1 LNHDA, CDR2 SQIVND (reference sequence). This CDR3 has 11 amino acids. The CDR3: CVAGATGELFF. The DNA for the CDR3 is TGTGTCGCGGGGGCCACCGGGGAGCTGTTTTTT. Full variable domain (remainder filled in from reference TRBV19 and TRBJ2-2): DGGITQSPKYLFRKEGQNVTLSCEQNLNHDAMYWYRQDPGQGLRLIYYSQIVNDFQKGDIAEGYSVSREKKESFPLTVTSAQKNPTAFYLCVAGATGELFFGEGSRLTVL.

The chain uses TRBV6-1 and TRBJ2-1; tentatively, D is TRBD1 (6 bases). The CDR3 is 14 residues long. V was trimmed by 6 bases and J by 0 bases, leaving 9 bases between them. Germline V CDR1 and CDR2: MNHNS, SASEGT. The CDR3 DNA reads as TGTGCCAGCAGCCCGACAGGCTCCTACAATGAGCAGTTCTTC. Its protein is CASSPTGSYNEQFF.

This clonotype was seen more than once but under ten times. The gene calls are TRBV10-2 and TRBJ2-7, with TRBD1 identical over 8 bases. The germline gives CDR1 WSHSY, CDR2 SAAADI. The CDR3 length is 13 residues. Trimming took 8 bases from V and 5 from J; bases not matched to a gene: 8. The CDR3 protein is CASRRGLRDEQYV. CDR3 nucleotide sequence: TGCGCCAGCCGCAGGGGGCTAAGGGACGAGCAGTACGTC.

V is TRBV18 and J is TRBJ2-3; D might be TRBD1 (5 bases). V lost 0 bases, J lost 6 bases, and 7 bases lay in between. Germline values: CDR1 KGHSH, CDR2 LQKENI. The CDR3 is made up of 13 amino acids. The CDR3 loop reads CASSPPAGDTQYF. The CDR3 bases are TGTGCCAGCTCACCACCCGCAGGGGATACGCAGTATTTT.

This chain connects TRBV5-1 to TRBJ2-5; D is tentatively TRBD1 or TRBD2 (6 bases each). Germline V gives CDR1 SGHRS, CDR2 YFSETQ. The CDR3 has 15 residues. The germline V and J ends were trimmed by 3 bases and 3 bases, with 15 bases remaining between them. CDR3 nucleotides: TGCGCCAGCAGCTATGGGGGGCCGGGAGAAGAGACCCAGTACTTC. Its protein product is CASSYGGPGEETQYF.

This chain joins TRBV5-1 and TRBJ2-5; TRBD1 matches 8 bases. Germline V lookup: CDR1 SGHRS, CDR2 YFSETQ. With 7 bases clipped from V and 1 base from J, the junction kept 12 bases outside the gene matches. This CDR3 comprises 16 residues. The CDR3 nucleotides read TGCGCCAGCTCCTCAGTTGGACAGGGCTCCCAAGAGACCCAGTACTTC. This translates into CASSSVGQGSQETQYF.

The genes are TRBV20-1 and TRBJ2-5; 8 bases are shared with TRBD1. Germline CDR1 is DFQATT and CDR2 is SNEGSKA (reference sequence). V lost 4 bases to trimming and J lost 2 bases; unmatched junction nucleotides: 0. The CDR3 loop spans 12 amino acids. CDR3 DNA sequence: TGCAGTGCTAACAGGGGGCAAGAGACCCAGTACTTC. This encodes CSANRGQETQYF.

The V and J genes are TRBV7-9 and TRBJ2-4, with D possibly being TRBD1 (5 bases). Germline-derived CDR1 and CDR2 are SEHNR and FQNEAQ (reference sequence). V was cut by 2 bases and J by 6 bases, with 14 bases left in between. The CDR3 is 15 residues long. CDR3 region: CASSLRGVDGNIQYF. The CDR3 DNA reads TGTGCCAGCAGCTTAAGGGGCGTGGACGGAAACATTCAGTACTTC.

This clonotype was seen more than once but under ten times. This chain connects TRBV10-3 to TRBJ2-1, with TRBD2 matching over 12 bases. V shed 7 bases, J shed 8 bases, and the junction held 3 bases outside the gene matches. The CDR3 is 13 amino acids. Looked up from germline, CDR1 is ENHRY and CDR2 is SYGVKD. CDR3: CAIMTSGGHEQFF. The CDR3 DNA reads TGTGCCATCATGACTAGCGGGGGCCATGAGCAGTTCTTC.

This clonotype appeared many times. The rearrangement uses TRBV9 and TRBJ2-7; the match to TRBD2 covers 13 bases. Per germline, CDR1 SGDLS and CDR2 YYNGEE. Losses at the gene ends were 4 bases for V and 11 bases for J; bases not matched to a gene: 9. This CDR3 contains 14 residues. This CDR3 reads CASSLTGTSGAEYF. The CDR3 DNA reads as TGTGCCAGCAGCTTGACAGGGACTAGCGGGGCCGAGTACTTC.

The rearrangement links TRBV24-1 to TRBJ2-2; 10 bases agree with TRBD1. V dropped 5 bases and J dropped 6; count of bases not matched to a gene: 11. CDR1 is KGHDR, CDR2 SFDVKD, per germline. The CDR3 spans 17 residues. The CDR3 coding sequence is TGTGCCACCAGTGTCCTTCCGACAGGGGGCTCTCCCGGGGAGCTGTTTTTT. Translation: CATSVLPTGGSPGELFF.

The chain employs TRBV28 and TRBJ2-7; the D call may be TRBD1 or TRBD2 (5 bases each). This CDR3 region has 12 residues. The V end lost 8 bases, the J end lost 5 bases, and 13 bases lay between the germline ends. Per the germline V gene, CDR1 is MDHEN and CDR2 is SYDVKM. CDR3 in amino acids: CASCGTSDEQYF. As DNA, the CDR3 is TGTGCCAGCTGTGGGACGTCCGACGAGCAGTACTTC. The whole variable domain, remainder taken from reference TRBV28 and TRBJ2-7, is DVKVTQSSRYLVKRTGEKVFLECVQDMDHENMFWYRQDPGLGLRLIYFSYDVKMKEKGDIPEGYSVSREKKERFSLILESASTNQTSMYLCASCGTSDEQYFGPGTRLTVT.

This clonotype was recorded many times. J is TRBJ1-2 and V is TRBV6-5; D uncertain. From germline, CDR1 is MNHEY and CDR2 SVGAGI. Trimming pared 2 bases from V and 4 bases from J, leaving 14 bases between. The CDR3 extends over 15 amino acids. The DNA for the CDR3 is TGTGCCAGCAGTTACCTTGGAGTTTTACCCTATGGCTACACCTTC. Its protein product is CASSYLGVLPYGYTF.

This sequence joins TRBV7-9 and TRBJ2-3; D remains unclear. The CDR3 contains 14 residues. V lost 1 base, J lost 6 bases, and 11 bases lay in between. Germline CDR1 SEHNR, CDR2 FQNEAQ (reference sequence). The CDR3 spells CASSLGGLGDTQYF. Written as DNA, the CDR3 is TGTGCCAGCAGCTTAGGAGGCTTAGGGGATACGCAGTATTTT. Supplemented by reference TRBV7-9 and TRBJ2-3, the full variable domain reads DTGVSQNPRHKITKRGQNVTFRCDPISEHNRLYWYRQTLGQGPEFLTYFQNEAQLEKSRLLSDRFSAERPKGSFSTLEIQRTEQGDSAMYLCASSLGGLGDTQYFGPGTRLTVL.

This clonotype turned up a few times. One end of the junction does not line up with germline, which may come from a read error. The chain links TRBV20-1 to TRBJ2-6; TRBD2 is a possible D gene (6 bases). The CDR3 covers 14 residues. Germline V gives CDR1 DFQATT, CDR2 SNEGSKA (reference sequence). CDR3 coding DNA: TGCAGTGCCAGAGGAGGGTCTGGGGCCAACGTCCTGACTTTC. Translating gives CSARGGSGANVLTF.

The chain links TRBV6-4 to TRBJ2-2, with D hard to call. V lost 5 bases, J lost 3 bases, and 7 bases lay in between. CDR3 length: 13 residues. CDR1 is MRHNA and CDR2 is SNTAGT in the germline V gene. CDR3 in DNA: TGTGCCAGCAGTTTTCAGGACACCGGGGAGCTGTTTTTT. Its protein product is CASSFQDTGELFF.

The chain has TRBV6-4 and TRBJ2-1, with 8 bases identical to TRBD2. CDR1 and CDR2 (germline): MRHNA, SNTAGT. The CDR3 has 19 amino acids. V lost 0 bases to trimming and J lost 3 bases; unmatched junction nucleotides: 13. CDR3 coding DNA: TGTGCCAGCAGTGACTCGAGCAAAAAACGGGGGGGATTCTACAATGAGCAGTTCTTC. Protein product: CASSDSSKKRGGFYNEQFF.

This clonotype came up a few times. The V call is TRBV10-3, the J call TRBJ2-7; 7 nucleotides agree with TRBD2. The germline CDR1 and CDR2 sequences are ENHRY and SYGVKD. The V segment lost 10 bases and the J segment 5 bases; nucleotides outside the gene matches: 5. The CDR3 loop spans 11 amino acids. CDR3: CATGGRDEQYF. CDR3 DNA: TGTGCCACGGGGGGTCGAGACGAGCAGTACTTC.

This clonotype has just a few counts. The V call is TRBV6-1, the J call TRBJ2-2; 10 bases fit TRBD1. The germline CDR1 and CDR2 sequences are MNHNS and SASEGT. V shed 6 bases, J shed 1 base, and the junction held 8 bases outside the gene matches. The CDR3 is 17 residues long. The CDR3 bases are TGTGCCAGCAGCACCCGGGACAGGGGAGGGAACACCGGGGAGCTGTTTTTT. It yields the protein CASSTRDRGGNTGELFF.

The rearrangement uses TRBV11-3 and TRBJ2-5, with 7 bases identical to TRBD1. Germline trimming cut 5 bases from V and 4 bases from J; bases unmatched to any gene: 4. Looked up from germline, CDR1 is SGHNT and CDR2 is YENEEA. The CDR3 has 13 residues. The CDR3 reads CASSANRGETQYF. The CDR3, as DNA: TGTGCCAGCAGCGCCAACAGGGGAGAGACCCAGTACTTC.